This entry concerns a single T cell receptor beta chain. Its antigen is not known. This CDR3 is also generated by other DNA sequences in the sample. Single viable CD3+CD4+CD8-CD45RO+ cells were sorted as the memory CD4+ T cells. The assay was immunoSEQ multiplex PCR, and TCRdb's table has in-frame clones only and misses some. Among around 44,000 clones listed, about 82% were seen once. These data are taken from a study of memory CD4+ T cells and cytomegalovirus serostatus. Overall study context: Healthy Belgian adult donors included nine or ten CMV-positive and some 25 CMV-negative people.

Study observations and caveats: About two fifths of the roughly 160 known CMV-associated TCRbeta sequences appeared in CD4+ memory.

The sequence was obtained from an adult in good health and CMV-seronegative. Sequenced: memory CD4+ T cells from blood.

The CDR3 spells CASSLNQGDYGYTF. CDR3 DNA sequence: TGTGCCAGCAGCTTAAATCAGGGGGACTATGGCTACACCTTC. V gene TRBV7-2 combines with J gene TRBJ1-2, with 7 bases fitting TRBD1. This CDR3 is built from 14 residues. The V segment lost 2 bases and the J segment 3 bases; nucleotides outside the gene matches: 3. In germline, CDR1 is SGHTA, CDR2 FQGNSA.